What follows are 17 T cell receptor beta chains derived from one specimen sequenced in a study of Ad26.COV2.S vaccination and SARS-CoV-2 variants. Only in-frame clones appear in the TCRdb table, and some are missing; sequencing was by immunoSEQ multiplex PCR. The data contain roughly 380,000 clones, around 87% of them singletons. Treatment specified: about 20 received Ad26.COV2.S at low or high dose, single or two shots; 5 received placebo; per-sample allocation not given. Day 63 following the first vaccine or placebo injection was when the samples were taken. This material consisted of peripheral blood, taken in a trial of Ad26.COV2.S vaccine versus placebo. These receptor sequences come from a person between 18 and 60 years old who received the Ad26.COV2.S COVID-19 vaccine or a placebo.

CDR3 in DNA: TGTGCCAGCAGCCCGCGACCCCTTGGGGGCTACACCTTC. This translates into CASSPRPLGGYTF. The chain recombines TRBV7-9 with TRBJ1-2; D is unclear. V was cut by 5 bases and J by 8 bases, with 15 bases left in between. The CDR3 totals 13 residues. Germline V lookup: CDR1 SEHNR, CDR2 FQNEAQ (reference sequence).

This chain connects TRBV19 to TRBJ1-5, with D perhaps matching TRBD1 (6 bases). CDR3 length: 13 amino acids. The ends were cut back, 4 bases at V and 5 bases at J, with 9 bases in the middle. Germline V gives CDR1 LNHDA, CDR2 SQIVND (reference sequence). The CDR3 DNA reads TGTGCCAGTAGTACCCGGACAGATCAGCCCCAGCATTTT. This encodes CASSTRTDQPQHF.

The V and J genes are TRBV29-1 and TRBJ2-1; D may be TRBD2 (6 bases). The CDR3 has 11 residues. Trimming shortened V by 6 bases and J by 9 bases, and 12 bases separated the two germline ends. The germline V gene encodes CDR1 SQVTM and CDR2 ANQGSEA. CDR3: CSVGGTPEQFF. The CDR3 DNA reads as TGCAGCGTAGGAGGGACCCCTGAGCAGTTCTTC.

The rearrangement joins TRBV13 to TRBJ2-3, with a tentative D call TRBD1 (6 bases). V lost 1 base and J lost 3, with 8 bases in between. Germline V lookup: CDR1 PRHDT, CDR2 FYEKMQ (reference sequence). This CDR3 is 14 amino acids long. The CDR3 region is CASSLVQGTDTQYF. Here the CDR3 DNA reads TGTGCCAGCAGCTTAGTTCAGGGGACAGATACGCAGTATTTT. Full variable domain (rest looked up from reference TRBV13 and TRBJ2-3): AAGVIQSPRHLIKEKRETATLKCYPIPRHDTVYWYQQGPGQDPQFLISFYEKMQSDKGSIPDRFSAQQFSDYHSELNMSSLELGDSALYFCASSLVQGTDTQYFGPGTRLTVL.

The chain employs TRBV5-5 and TRBJ2-1; TRBD1 might be the D (5 bases). The CDR3 consists of 15 residues. CDR1 is SGHKS and CDR2 is YYEKEE in the germline V gene (reference sequence). V shed 1 base and J shed 5 bases, with 13 bases lying between them. The CDR3 sequence: CASSLLAGLNNEQFF. The CDR3 DNA sequence: TGTGCCAGCAGCTTGTTGGCAGGGTTAAACAATGAGCAGTTCTTC.

This clone was detected ten times or more. V usage is TRBV7-3 and J usage is TRBJ2-2; no firm D call. V was shortened by 1 base and J by 8 bases, with 5 bases between the two germline ends. In germline, CDR1 is SGHTA, CDR2 FQGTGA. This CDR3 region has 12 residues. The CDR3 bases are TGTGCCAGCAGCTTAAGATGGGGGGAGCTGTTTTTT. Its translation: CASSLRWGELFF.

The chain couples TRBV9 to TRBJ1-5; 7 nucleotides match TRBD1. The germline V gene has CDR1 SGDLS and CDR2 YYNGEE. With 2 bases clipped from V and 7 bases from J, the junction kept 15 bases outside the gene matches. The CDR3 spans 17 residues. The CDR3 protein is CASSVQGGQRGRQPQHF. Here the CDR3 DNA reads TGTGCCAGCAGCGTCCAGGGGGGACAACGGGGAAGACAGCCCCAGCATTTT. The full variable domain, its missing parts supplied by reference TRBV9 and TRBJ1-5, is DSGVTQTPKHLITATGQRVTLRCSPRSGDLSVYWYQQSLDQGLQFLIQYYNGEERAKGNILERFSAQQFPDLHSELNLSSLELGDSALYFCASSVQGGQRGRQPQHFGDGTRLSIL.

The chain combines TRBV5-1 with TRBJ2-1; 7 bases are shared with TRBD1. Trimming cost V 4 bases and J 10 bases; bases outside gene matches: 11. The CDR3 consists of 14 residues. The germline V gene has CDR1 SGHRS and CDR2 YFSETQ. CDR3 sequence reads: CASSRDSPGVEQFF. Written as DNA, the CDR3 is TGCGCCAGCAGCCGGGACAGTCCCGGGGTGGAGCAGTTCTTC.

The chain links TRBV5-5 to TRBJ2-3; the match to TRBD2 covers 8 bases. V was clipped by 1 base and J by 4 bases; unmatched bases: 5. Germline V gene sequence: CDR1 SGHKS, CDR2 YYEKEE (reference sequence). CDR3 length: 15 residues. CDR3 DNA sequence: TGTGCCAGCAGCTTGAGGCTAGCGGGTCCAGATACGCAGTATTTT. Protein sequence: CASSLRLAGPDTQYF.

The chain carries TRBV7-6 and TRBJ2-1; no clear D. Trimming left V 5 bases short and J 6 bases short, with 11 bases between. CDR1 and CDR2 (germline): SGHVS, FNYEAQ. The CDR3 loop spans 13 amino acids. The CDR3 reads CASSLAPGNEQFF. CDR3 nucleotides: TGTGCCAGCAGCCTCGCCCCCGGCAATGAGCAGTTCTTC.

The rearrangement joins TRBV5-5 to TRBJ2-5; D not resolved. The CDR3 covers 14 residues. The germline V and J ends were trimmed by 5 bases and 2 bases, with 13 bases remaining between them. Germline V gives CDR1 SGHKS, CDR2 YYEKEE (reference sequence). This chain's CDR3 is CASSYGIGQETQYF. The CDR3 region has the DNA TGTGCCAGCAGTTATGGGATCGGGCAAGAGACCCAGTACTTC.

The chain joins TRBV9 to TRBJ2-5; D is unclear. CDR1 and CDR2 (germline): SGDLS, YYNGEE. This CDR3 region has 15 residues. The V end was cut by 0 bases, the J end by 1 base, with 10 bases between. Here the CDR3 DNA reads TGTGCCAGCAGCGTAGGCTCATTTCTCCAAGAGACCCAGTACTTC. Amino acids: CASSVGSFLQETQYF.

This chain joins TRBV7-2 and TRBJ2-6, with a possible D match to TRBD1 (5 bases). CDR1 is SGHTA and CDR2 is FQGNSA in the germline V gene. The CDR3 runs to 17 residues. The V and J ends lost 1 base and 0 bases respectively, with 10 bases between them. The CDR3 protein is CASSLDRPGSGANVLTF. CDR3 nucleotide sequence: TGTGCCAGCAGCTTAGACAGGCCGGGCTCTGGGGCCAACGTCCTGACTTTC.

The J gene is TRBJ2-3, the V gene TRBV3-1 (or the pseudogene TRBV3-2), with no clear D. Trimming took 4 bases from V and 5 from J, leaving 13 bases between them. CDR3 length: 14 residues. CDR1 is LGHDT and CDR2 is YNNKEL in the germline V gene (reference sequence). The CDR3 loop reads CASSPVRWGDTQYF. The CDR3 DNA sequence: TGTGCCAGCAGCCCCGTCCGATGGGGAGATACGCAGTATTTT.

The gene calls are TRBV7-9 and TRBJ1-1; 9 bases fit TRBD1. The CDR3 has 15 amino acids. Germline V gene lookup returns CDR1 SEHNR and CDR2 FQNEAQ (reference sequence). V was pared by 5 bases and J by 3 bases, with 7 bases of the junction left unmatched. CDR3 residues: CASSQTGGSDTEAFF. For the CDR3, the DNA is TGTGCCAGCAGCCAGACAGGGGGATCTGACACTGAAGCTTTCTTT.

This clone was detected a few times. The chain recombines TRBV4-1 with TRBJ1-5; weak D call: TRBD1 (5 bases). The germline V and J ends were trimmed by 0 bases and 10 bases, with 13 bases remaining between them. The CDR3 totals 14 residues. In germline, CDR1 is MGHRA, CDR2 YSYEKL. In nucleotides, the CDR3 is TGCGCCAGCAGCCAAGAGGGGGGGTTAGATCCCCAGCATTTT. It translates to CASSQEGGLDPQHF.

As regards this clone: Other DNA sequences in the same sample also yield this CDR3. This chain uses TRBV6-5 with TRBJ1-2; 9 nucleotides align to TRBD1. The CDR3 covers 13 residues. Germline-derived CDR1 and CDR2 are MNHEY and SVGAGI. V gave up 4 bases and J gave up 8 bases; unmatched junction bases: 5. The CDR3 reads CASSWGQGGGYTF. CDR3 bases: TGTGCCAGCAGTTGGGGACAGGGAGGAGGCTACACCTTC.